This T cell receptor (beta chain) was identified in a study of metastatic and nonmetastatic thyroid tumors. Study in general: It was across blood and tumor or nodule tissue from malignant and benign thyroid patients that repertoires were compared. Study findings and constraints: Relative to benign nodules, malignant thyroid tumors were reportedly characterized by significantly elevated TCR beta diversity in blood and tumor.

TCRdb called clones again from the PCR reads with MiXCR. The sample consists of 7,500 to 9,500 clones, less than 40% of them appearing once. Treatment of any kind had been given to no patient before thyroid surgery. This clone appeared a few times. Its target is unknown. With 7 bases removed from V and 6 bases from J, the gap between germline ends came to 13 bases. CDR3 length equals 13 residues. The chain recombines TRBV12-3 or TRBV12-4 with TRBJ1-5; D unclear. Sequencing input: tumor tissue. The receptor's source is a female donor with papillary thyroid cancer or a benign thyroid nodule (not recorded which). Some clones in this sample may be carry-over from other donors' samples. CDR3 residues: CASTLGGSQPQHF. In DNA, the CDR3 is TGTGCCAGCACCCTTGGAGGGTCTCAGCCCCAGCATTTT.